This T cell receptor beta chain comes out of a study of blood T cell repertoires in COVID-19. Study-level information: Italy, Spain and the United States were the sources of the convalescent and acute COVID-19 samples. In each case, the material was cDNA or gDNA derived from T cells, B-cell-depleted T cells, or PBMCs.

In the authors' workflow: Estimates of nucleated cell counts were drawn from the amplification of reference gene primers. Assay: immunoSEQ multiplex PCR; the TCRdb copy retains only in-frame clones and omits some. V, J and clone size derive from that table, while D and trimming were established from the DNA sequence. Here the sample spans 150,000 to 200,000 clones, around 80% being singletons. Germline assignment: CDR1 LGHNA and CDR2 YSLEER. The CDR3 runs to 14 residues. The germline V and J ends were trimmed by 0 bases and 3 bases, with 9 bases remaining between them. Sequenced: peripheral blood. The chain has TRBV4-3 and TRBJ2-7; D is perhaps TRBD2 (5 bases). This clonotype was sampled from a man aged 55 to 70 with acute or convalescent COVID-19. CDR3 sequence (DNA): TGCGCCAGCAGCCAAGATCGGGGTAACTACGAGCAGTACTTC. Protein sequence: CASSQDRGNYEQYF.